This T cell receptor beta chain stems from a study of blood T cell repertoires in COVID-19. Study summary: The origin of the acute and convalescent COVID-19 samples was the United States, Italy and Spain. Nucleic acid was either cDNA or gDNA, and it came from T cells, B-cell-depleted T cells, or PBMCs.

Per the germline V gene, CDR1 is MGHRA and CDR2 is YSYEKL. With V trimmed by 0 bases and J by 4 bases, 14 bases remained unmatched. This CDR3 region has 19 residues. Study processing details: Reference gene primer amplification gave nucleated cell count estimates. TCRdb's table, derived via immunoSEQ multiplex PCR, lists solely in-frame clones and lacks some. V and J calls and clone size come straight from that table; D and trimming were deduced from the DNA. This repertoire shows about 53,000 clones, around four fifths found once; its top ten account for 13% to 15%. The TCR sequence derives from a human donor in a cohort sampled during active COVID-19. The chain joins TRBV4-1 to TRBJ2-1; 8 nucleotides line up with TRBD1. Sequencing used peripheral blood. CDR3 residues: CASSQDPATGAIRYNEQFF. CDR3 in DNA: TGCGCCAGCAGCCAAGATCCCGCGACAGGGGCTATCAGGTACAATGAGCAGTTCTTC.